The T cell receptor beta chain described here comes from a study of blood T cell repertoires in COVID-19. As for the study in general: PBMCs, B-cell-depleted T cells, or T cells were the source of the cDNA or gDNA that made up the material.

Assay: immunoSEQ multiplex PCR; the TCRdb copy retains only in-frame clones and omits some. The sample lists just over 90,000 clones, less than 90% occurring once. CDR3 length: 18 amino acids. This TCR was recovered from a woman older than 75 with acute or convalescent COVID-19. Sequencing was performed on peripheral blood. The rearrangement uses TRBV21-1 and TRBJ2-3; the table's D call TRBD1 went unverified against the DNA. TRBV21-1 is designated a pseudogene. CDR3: CASSSSHSGTGGTDTQYF. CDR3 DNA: TGTGCCAGCAGCTCGAGCCACTCCGGGACAGGGGGCACAGATACGCAGTATTTT.